This is a list of T cell receptor beta chains from one sample in a study of blood T cells in healthy people across ages. Each CDR3 protein gets one entry after TCRdb re-called the 5' RACE reads with MiXCR. This sample has 600,000 to 900,000 distinct CDR3 sequences; roughly 25% occur once, and the top ten carry 3%. This sample was shared with a second study, whose subject was T cells of mothers and their children.

The sequenced material came from blood. These receptors were collected from a boy aged 5 to 17 in good health. Each CDR3 is given with its conserved first and last residue. D genes are given only for firm matches. Some rows have no size entry. The others give once, few or many, or a class for an expanded clone.

J gene | V gene | clone size | CDR3 length | D gene | CDR3 protein | CDR3 DNA
TRBJ2-7 | TRBV4-2 | many | 14 | TRBD2 | CASSQGAGDYEQYF | TGTGCCAGCAGCCAAGGGGCGGGGGACTACGAGCAGTACTTC
TRBJ1-1 | TRBV5-1 | few | 16 | NA | CASSLGTRPGNTEAFF | TGCGCCAGCAGCTTGGGTACAAGGCCTGGGAACACTGAAGCTTTCTTT
TRBJ2-2 | TRBV7-9 | few | 15 | NA | CASSVKRAEVGELFF | TGTGCCAGCAGCGTCAAGCGGGCGGAGGTCGGGGAGCTGTTTTTT
TRBJ2-2 | TRBV9 | NA | 22 | NA | CASSVRGSPLLDRDVNTGELFF | TGTGCCAGCAGCGTCCGGGGGAGTCCCCTGCTCGACAGGGATGTGAACACCGGGGAGCTGTTTTTT
TRBJ1-5 | TRBV5-1 | NA | 14 | NA | CASSVGTPNQPQHF | TGCGCCAGCAGCGTCGGGACACCTAATCAGCCCCAGCATTTT
TRBJ1-4 | TRBV5-1 | few | 14 | TRBD1 | CASRPGQGPEKLFF | TGCGCCAGCAGGCCGGGACAGGGGCCTGAAAAACTGTTTTTT
TRBJ2-7 | TRBV6-5 | NA | 17 | TRBD2 | CASSDSMRAGAIYEQYF | TGTGCCAGCAGTGACTCCATGAGAGCGGGGGCAATCTACGAGCAGTACTTC
TRBJ2-1 | TRBV5-5 | NA | 12 | NA | CASSLSRREQFF | TGTGCCAGCAGCTTGAGTCGTCGGGAGCAGTTCTTC
TRBJ1-1 | TRBV10-3 | NA | 14 | NA | CAISEGGGLTEAFF | TGTGCCATCAGTGAGGGAGGGGGGCTCACTGAAGCTTTCTTT
TRBJ2-5 | TRBV5-1 | few | 13 | NA | CASSELLQETQYF | TGCGCCAGCAGCGAACTCCTCCAAGAGACCCAGTACTTC
TRBJ2-7 | TRBV7-2 | NA | 15 | TRBD1 | CASSLELGGAYEQYF | TGTGCCAGCAGCTTAGAGTTAGGGGGCGCCTACGAGCAGTACTTC
TRBJ2-5 | TRBV15 | few | 14 | NA | CATSRDGESETQYF | TGTGCCACCAGCAGAGATGGCGAGTCGGAGACCCAGTACTTC
TRBJ1-1 | TRBV11-1 | few | 13 | NA | CASSWQGRTEAFF | TGTGCCAGCAGCTGGCAGGGCCGCACTGAAGCTTTCTTT
TRBJ2-7 | TRBV7-6 | few | 15 | NA | CASSLGNSGSYEQYF | TGTGCCAGCAGCTTAGGAAACTCGGGCTCCTACGAGCAGTACTTC
TRBJ2-2 | TRBV30 | NA | 13 | TRBD1 | CAWSGQGTGELFF | TGTGCCTGGAGTGGACAGGGAACCGGGGAGCTGTTTTTT
TRBJ2-5 | TRBV15 | few | 16 | TRBD2 | CATSRDFAGGQETQYF | TGTGCCACCAGCAGAGACTTTGCGGGGGGCCAGGAGACCCAGTACTTC
TRBJ1-4 | TRBV2 | NA | 15 | NA | CASIPPGDQNEKLFF | TGTGCCAGCATCCCCCCAGGGGACCAAAATGAAAAACTGTTTTTT
TRBJ2-7 | TRBV5-1 | NA | 16 | TRBD1 | CASSLGARTGIWEQYF | TGCGCCAGCAGCTTGGGGGCCAGGACAGGCATCTGGGAGCAGTACTTC
TRBJ2-3 | TRBV7-3 | few | 15 | TRBD2 | CASSFLAGDRDTQYF | TGTGCCAGCAGCTTCCTAGCGGGGGACCGAGATACGCAGTATTTT
TRBJ2-3 | TRBV27 | NA | 16 | NA | CASSLLQGSETDTQYF | TGTGCCAGCAGTTTATTGCAGGGTTCGGAAACAGATACGCAGTATTTT
TRBJ2-7 | TRBV3-1 | NA | 13 | NA | CATGLAPSYEQYF | TGTGCCACGGGGCTAGCGCCATCCTACGAGCAGTACTTC
TRBJ2-5 | TRBV20-1 | NA | 15 | TRBD1 | CSAQRTGGAWETQYF | TGCAGTGCTCAAAGGACAGGGGGCGCGTGGGAGACCCAGTACTTC
TRBJ2-1 | TRBV13 | NA | 16 | NA | CASVVRIAEVDNEQFF | TGTGCCAGCGTGGTAAGGATTGCGGAGGTCGACAATGAGCAGTTCTTC
TRBJ2-1 | TRBV3-1 | few | 14 | NA | CASSQGRGWNEQFF | TGTGCCAGCAGCCAAGGCAGGGGATGGAATGAGCAGTTCTTC
TRBJ1-2 | TRBV5-5 | few | 16 | TRBD1 | CASSLRGDSTNYGYTF | TGTGCCAGCAGCTTGCGAGGGGACAGCACCAACTATGGCTACACCTTC
TRBJ2-4 | TRBV6-2/TRBV6-3 | NA | 14 | NA | CASSQRRYKNIQYF | TGTGCCAGCAGTCAGAGGCGATACAAAAACATTCAGTACTTC
TRBJ2-3 | TRBV6-6 | few | 13 | NA | CASSRDSEDTQYF | TGTGCCAGCAGTCGGGACTCCGAAGATACGCAGTATTTT
TRBJ2-7 | TRBV7-9 | many | 15 | NA | CASSFQQGSPYEQYF | TGTGCCAGCAGCTTCCAACAGGGCTCTCCCTACGAGCAGTACTTC
TRBJ1-6 | TRBV10-3 | NA | 15 | NA | CAIRGGGSYNSPLHF | TGTGCCATCAGGGGAGGGGGCTCCTATAATTCACCCCTCCACTTT
TRBJ2-5 | TRBV7-2 | few | 15 | NA | CASSQHRRDFETQYF | TGTGCCAGCAGCCAACACCGACGGGACTTTGAGACCCAGTACTTC
TRBJ1-1 | TRBV6-5 | NA | 14 | NA | CASRGRVTNTEAFF | TGTGCCAGCAGAGGCAGGGTTACGAACACTGAAGCTTTCTTT
TRBJ2-5 | TRBV20-1 | few | 14 | TRBD1 | CSASGTGNQETQYF | TGCAGTGCTTCTGGGACAGGGAATCAAGAGACCCAGTACTTC
TRBJ2-7 | TRBV4-2 | NA | 16 | NA | CASSQGQRDRYSEQYF | TGTGCCAGCAGCCAAGGCCAACGGGACCGTTATTCCGAGCAGTACTTC
TRBJ2-3 | TRBV12-3/TRBV12-4 | NA | 13 | NA | CASSWENTDTQYF | TGTGCCAGCAGCTGGGAGAACACAGATACGCAGTATTTT
TRBJ1-5 | TRBV29-1 | few | 14 | TRBD1 | CSETDRGHGQPQHF | TGTAGCGAAACGGACAGGGGGCACGGTCAGCCCCAGCATTTT
TRBJ2-1 | TRBV7-9 | few | 14 | NA | CASSPPQEAGEQFF | TGTGCCAGCAGCCCTCCCCAGGAGGCGGGTGAGCAGTTCTTC
TRBJ1-5 | TRBV10-3 | few | 14 | NA | CAISGTDSNQPQHF | TGTGCCATCAGTGGGACAGATAGCAATCAGCCCCAGCATTTT
TRBJ2-2 | TRBV10-2 | few | 14 | NA | CASSGAENTGELFF | TGCGCCAGCAGTGGGGCAGAGAACACCGGGGAGCTGTTTTTT
TRBJ2-3 | TRBV18 | NA | 17 | TRBD1 | CASSPPRQGRMVDTQYF | TGTGCCAGCTCACCACCGCGACAGGGAAGGATGGTAGATACGCAGTATTTT
TRBJ2-1 | TRBV18 | NA | 15 | TRBD2 | CASSPPGGGYNEQFF | TGTGCCAGCTCACCACCCGGCGGGGGATACAATGAGCAGTTCTTC